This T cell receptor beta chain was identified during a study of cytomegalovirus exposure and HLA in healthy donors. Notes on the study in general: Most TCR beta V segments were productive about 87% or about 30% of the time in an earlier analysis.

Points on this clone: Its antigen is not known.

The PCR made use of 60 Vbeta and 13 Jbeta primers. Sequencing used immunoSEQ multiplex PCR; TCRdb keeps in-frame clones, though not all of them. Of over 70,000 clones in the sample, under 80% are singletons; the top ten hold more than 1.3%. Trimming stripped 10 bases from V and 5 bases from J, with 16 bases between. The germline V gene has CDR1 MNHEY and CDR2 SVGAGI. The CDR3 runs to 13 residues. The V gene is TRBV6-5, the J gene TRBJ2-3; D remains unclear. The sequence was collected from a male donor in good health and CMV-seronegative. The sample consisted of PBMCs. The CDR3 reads CATYIPGRDTQYF. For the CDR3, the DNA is TGTGCCACATATATTCCAGGCAGAGATACGCAGTATTTT.